The 6 T cell receptor beta chains given below trace back to one sample, sequenced in a study of cytomegalovirus exposure and HLA in healthy donors. Use of 60 Vbeta and 13 Jbeta primers characterized the PCR. Some clones are missing from TCRdb's copy, which holds only in-frame ones; the method was immunoSEQ multiplex PCR. This sample carries 89,000 or so clones, roughly 80% of them seen once, and the ten largest clones take about 1.9%. The sequenced material came from PBMCs. The receptors were sampled from a boy younger than 18 in good health and CMV-seronegative.

This chain uses TRBV10-1 with TRBJ1-1, with unresolved D. Germline CDR1 and CDR2: WNHNN and SYGVQD (reference sequence). V shed 0 bases and J shed 0 bases, with 11 bases lying between them. The CDR3 consists of 16 residues. The CDR3: CASSESWRSLNTEAFF. CDR3 nucleotides: TGCGCCAGCAGTGAGTCGTGGCGGTCATTGAACACTGAAGCTTTCTTT.

This chain uses TRBV6-5 with TRBJ1-2; D might be TRBD1 (5 bases). The length of the CDR3 is 13 residues. Germline assignment: CDR1 MNHEY and CDR2 SVGAGI. Deletions cut 4 bases from V and 4 bases from J, with 10 bases between. The CDR3 region has the DNA TGTGCCAGCAGTTTTGGGGGAGGCTATGGCTACACCTTC. Its translation is CASSFGGGYGYTF.

This clone was detected once. The chain uses TRBV30 and TRBJ2-1, with D uncertain. The CDR3 is made up of 13 amino acids. V lost 2 bases, J lost 7 bases, and 12 bases lay in between. Germline V gene data show CDR1 as GTSNPN and CDR2 as SVGIG (reference sequence). CDR3 region: CAWSSYSPNEQFF. The CDR3 nucleotides read TGTGCCTGGAGTTCGTACTCCCCTAATGAGCAGTTCTTC.

This clone occurred once. The chain carries TRBV29-1 and TRBJ2-1; the match to TRBD2 covers 9 bases. Germline V gene data show CDR1 as SQVTM and CDR2 as ANQGSEA. V shed 6 bases and J 15 bases; nucleotides not matched to a gene: 12. This CDR3 has 12 residues. The CDR3 reads CSVLAGPMSGFF. CDR3 in DNA: TGCAGCGTCCTAGCGGGACCGATGTCAGGGTTCTTC.

The rearrangement links TRBV9 to TRBJ1-2; TRBD1 matches at 8 bases. Germline-derived CDR1 and CDR2 are SGDLS and YYNGEE. The CDR3 spans 13 residues. V shed 2 bases and J 7 bases; nucleotides not matched to a gene: 4. In DNA, the CDR3 is TGTGCCAGCAGCGTCCAGGGGGCGGGTGGCTACACCTTC. This codes for CASSVQGAGGYTF.

J is TRBJ1-2 and V is TRBV30, with TRBD1 as a possible D gene (6 bases). CDR3 length: 13 residues. The germline V gene encodes CDR1 GTSNPN and CDR2 SVGIG (reference sequence). Trimming stripped 1 base from V and 6 bases from J, with 12 bases between. CDR3 loop: CAWSDSGVDGYTF. In DNA, the CDR3 is TGTGCCTGGAGTGACTCAGGGGTCGATGGCTACACCTTC.